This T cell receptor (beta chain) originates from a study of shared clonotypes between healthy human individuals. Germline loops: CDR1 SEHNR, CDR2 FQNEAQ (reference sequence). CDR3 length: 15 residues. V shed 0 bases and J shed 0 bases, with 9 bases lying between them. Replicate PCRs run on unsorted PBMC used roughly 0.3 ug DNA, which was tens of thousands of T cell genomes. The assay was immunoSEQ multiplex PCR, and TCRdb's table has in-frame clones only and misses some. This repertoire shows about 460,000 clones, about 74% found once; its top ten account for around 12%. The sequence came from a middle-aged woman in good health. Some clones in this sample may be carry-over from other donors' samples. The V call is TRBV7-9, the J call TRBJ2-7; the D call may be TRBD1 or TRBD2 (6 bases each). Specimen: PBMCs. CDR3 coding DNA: TGTGCCAGCAGCTTAGCGGGGGGCAGCTCCTACGAGCAGTACTTC. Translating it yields CASSLAGGSSYEQYF.